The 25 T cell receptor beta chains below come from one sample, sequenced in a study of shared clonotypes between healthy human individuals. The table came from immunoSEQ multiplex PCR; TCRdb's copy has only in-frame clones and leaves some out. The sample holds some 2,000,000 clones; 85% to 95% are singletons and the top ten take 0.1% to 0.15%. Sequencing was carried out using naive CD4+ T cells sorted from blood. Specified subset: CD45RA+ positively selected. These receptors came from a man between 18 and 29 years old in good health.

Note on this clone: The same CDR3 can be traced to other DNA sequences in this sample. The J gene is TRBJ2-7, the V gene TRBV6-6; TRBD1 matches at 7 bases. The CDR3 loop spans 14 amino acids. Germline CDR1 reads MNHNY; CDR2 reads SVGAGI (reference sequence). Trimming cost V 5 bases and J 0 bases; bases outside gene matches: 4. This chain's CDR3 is CASSPRDSSYEQYF. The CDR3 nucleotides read TGTGCCAGCAGTCCCCGGGACAGCTCCTACGAGCAGTACTTC.

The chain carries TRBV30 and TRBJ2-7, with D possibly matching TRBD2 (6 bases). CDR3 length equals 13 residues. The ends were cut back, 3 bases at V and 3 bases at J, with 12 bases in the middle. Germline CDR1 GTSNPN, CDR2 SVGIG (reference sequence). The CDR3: CAWRGGDFYEQYF. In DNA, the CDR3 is TGTGCCTGGAGAGGAGGGGATTTCTACGAGCAGTACTTC.

CDR3 DNA sequence: TGCGCCAGCAGCCCAGGGTTCTTGGGCTATGGCTACACCTTC. Translation gives CASSPGFLGYGYTF. This rearrangement joins TRBV5-1 to TRBJ1-2; a possible D gene is TRBD1 (5 bases). The CDR3 sequence is 14 residues long. Germline V gene sequence: CDR1 SGHRS, CDR2 YFSETQ. Trimming stripped 4 bases from V and 4 bases from J, with 14 bases between. Supplemented by reference TRBV5-1 and TRBJ1-2, the full variable domain reads KAGVTQTPRYLIKTRGQQVTLSCSPISGHRSVSWYQQTPGQGLQFLFEYFSETQRNKGNFPGRFSGRQFSNSRSEMNVSTLELGDSALYLCASSPGFLGYGYTFGSGTRLTVV.

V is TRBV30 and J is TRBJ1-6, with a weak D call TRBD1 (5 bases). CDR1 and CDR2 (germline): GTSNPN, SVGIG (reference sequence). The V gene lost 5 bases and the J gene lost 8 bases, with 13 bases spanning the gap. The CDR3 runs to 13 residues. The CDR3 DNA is TGTGCCTGGCGACAGCAGAACCATTCACCCCTCCACTTT. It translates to CAWRQQNHSPLHF. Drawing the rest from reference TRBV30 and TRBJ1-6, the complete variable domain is SQTIHQWPATLVQPVGSPLSLECTVEGTSNPNLYWYRQAAGRGLQLLFYSVGIGQISSEVPQNLSASRPQDRQFILSSKKLLLSDSGFYLCAWRQQNHSPLHFGNGTRLTVT.

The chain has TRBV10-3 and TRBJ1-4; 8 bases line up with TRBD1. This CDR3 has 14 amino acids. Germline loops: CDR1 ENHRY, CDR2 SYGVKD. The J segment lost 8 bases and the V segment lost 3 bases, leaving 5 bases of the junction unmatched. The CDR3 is CAISEQGEVEKLFF. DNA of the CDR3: TGTGCCATCAGTGAACAGGGGGAGGTGGAAAAACTGTTTTTT.

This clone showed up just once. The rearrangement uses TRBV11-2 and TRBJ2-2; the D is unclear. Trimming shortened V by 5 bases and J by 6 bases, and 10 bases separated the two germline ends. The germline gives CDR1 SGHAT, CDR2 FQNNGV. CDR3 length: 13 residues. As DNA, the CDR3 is TGTGCCAGCAGCCTCAAGGGTCCCGGGGAGCTGTTTTTT. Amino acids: CASSLKGPGELFF.

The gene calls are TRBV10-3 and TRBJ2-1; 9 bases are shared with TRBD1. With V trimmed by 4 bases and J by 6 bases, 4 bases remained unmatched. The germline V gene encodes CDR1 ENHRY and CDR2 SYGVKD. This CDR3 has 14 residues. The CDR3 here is CAISGGQGPNEQFF. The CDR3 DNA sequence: TGTGCCATCAGTGGGGGACAGGGACCCAATGAGCAGTTCTTC.

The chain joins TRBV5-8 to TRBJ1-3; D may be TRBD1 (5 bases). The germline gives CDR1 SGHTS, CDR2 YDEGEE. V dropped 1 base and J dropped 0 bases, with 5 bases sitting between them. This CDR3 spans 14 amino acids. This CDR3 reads CASSLTGSGNTIYF. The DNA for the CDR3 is TGTGCCAGCAGCTTGACAGGCTCTGGAAACACCATATATTTT.

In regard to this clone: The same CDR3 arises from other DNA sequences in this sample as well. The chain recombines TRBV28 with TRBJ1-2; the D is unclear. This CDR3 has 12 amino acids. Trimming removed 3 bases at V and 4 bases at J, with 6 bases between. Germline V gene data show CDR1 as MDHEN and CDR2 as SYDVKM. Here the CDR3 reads CASSFTGYGYTF. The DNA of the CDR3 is TGTGCCAGCAGTTTTACTGGCTATGGCTACACCTTC.

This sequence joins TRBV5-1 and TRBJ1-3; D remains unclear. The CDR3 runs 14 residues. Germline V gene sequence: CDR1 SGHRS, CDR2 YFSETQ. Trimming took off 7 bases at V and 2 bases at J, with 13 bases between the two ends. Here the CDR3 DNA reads TGCGCCAGCCGTGACCAACTGACTGGAAACACCATATATTTT. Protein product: CASRDQLTGNTIYF.

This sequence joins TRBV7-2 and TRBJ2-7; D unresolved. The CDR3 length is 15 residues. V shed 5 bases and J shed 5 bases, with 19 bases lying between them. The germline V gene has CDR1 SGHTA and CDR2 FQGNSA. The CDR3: CASSVVSQPQHEQYF. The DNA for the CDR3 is TGTGCCAGCAGCGTGGTGTCGCAACCCCAGCACGAGCAGTACTTC.

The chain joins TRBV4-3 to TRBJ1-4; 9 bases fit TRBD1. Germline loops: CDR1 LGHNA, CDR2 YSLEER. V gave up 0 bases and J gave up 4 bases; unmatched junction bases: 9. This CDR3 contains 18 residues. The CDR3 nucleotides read TGCGCCAGCAGCCAAGATTTGGACAGGGGCCATCATAATGAAAAACTGTTTTTT. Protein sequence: CASSQDLDRGHHNEKLFF.

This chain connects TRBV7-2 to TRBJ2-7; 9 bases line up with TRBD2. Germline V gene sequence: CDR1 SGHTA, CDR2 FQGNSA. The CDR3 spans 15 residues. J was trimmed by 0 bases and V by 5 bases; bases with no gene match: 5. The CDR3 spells CASSTSGFSSYEQYF. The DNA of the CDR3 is TGTGCCAGCAGCACTAGCGGGTTTAGCTCCTACGAGCAGTACTTC.

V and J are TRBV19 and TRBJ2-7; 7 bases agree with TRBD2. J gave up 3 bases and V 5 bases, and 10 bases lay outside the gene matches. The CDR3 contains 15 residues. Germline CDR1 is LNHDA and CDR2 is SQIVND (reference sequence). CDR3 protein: CASSVASGVYYEQYF. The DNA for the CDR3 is TGTGCCAGTAGTGTGGCTAGCGGCGTGTACTACGAGCAGTACTTC.

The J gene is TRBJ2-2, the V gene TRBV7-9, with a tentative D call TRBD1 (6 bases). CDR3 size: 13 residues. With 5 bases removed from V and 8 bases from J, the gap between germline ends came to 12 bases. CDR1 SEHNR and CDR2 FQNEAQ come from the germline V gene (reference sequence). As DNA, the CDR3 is TGTGCCAGCAGCCCTACAGGGCCTGGGGAGCTGTTTTTT. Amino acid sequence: CASSPTGPGELFF.

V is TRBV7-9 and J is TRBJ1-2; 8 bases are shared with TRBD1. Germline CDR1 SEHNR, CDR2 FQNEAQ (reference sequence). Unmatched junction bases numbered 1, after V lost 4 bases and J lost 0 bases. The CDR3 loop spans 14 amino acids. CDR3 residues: CASSYRGANYGYTF. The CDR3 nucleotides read TGTGCCAGCAGCTACAGGGGGGCTAACTATGGCTACACCTTC.

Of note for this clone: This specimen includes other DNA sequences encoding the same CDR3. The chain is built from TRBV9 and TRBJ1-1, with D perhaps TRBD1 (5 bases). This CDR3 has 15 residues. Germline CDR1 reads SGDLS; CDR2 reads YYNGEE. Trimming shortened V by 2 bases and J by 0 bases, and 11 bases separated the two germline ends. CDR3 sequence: CASSVSTEMNTEAFF. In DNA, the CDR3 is TGTGCCAGCAGCGTGTCGACAGAGATGAACACTGAAGCTTTCTTT.

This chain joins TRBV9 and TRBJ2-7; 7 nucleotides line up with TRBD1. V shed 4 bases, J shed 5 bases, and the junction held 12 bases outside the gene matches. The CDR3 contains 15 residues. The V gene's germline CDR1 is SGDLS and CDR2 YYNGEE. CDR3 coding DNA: TGTGCCAGCAGCCCCCTCTTTAAGACAGGGAACGAGCAGTACTTC. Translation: CASSPLFKTGNEQYF.

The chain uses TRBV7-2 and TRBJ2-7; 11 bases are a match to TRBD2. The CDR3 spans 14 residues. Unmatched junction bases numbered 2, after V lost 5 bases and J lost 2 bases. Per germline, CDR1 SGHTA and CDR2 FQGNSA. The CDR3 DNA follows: TGTGCCAGCAGCGGTAGCGGGAGGGCCTACGAGCAGTACTTC. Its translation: CASSGSGRAYEQYF.

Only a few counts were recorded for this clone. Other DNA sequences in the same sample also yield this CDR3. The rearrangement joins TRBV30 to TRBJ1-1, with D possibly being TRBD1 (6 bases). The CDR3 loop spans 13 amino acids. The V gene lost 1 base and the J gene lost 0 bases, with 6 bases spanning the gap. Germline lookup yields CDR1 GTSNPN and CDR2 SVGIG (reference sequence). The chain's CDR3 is CAWSAGVNTEAFF. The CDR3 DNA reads TGTGCCTGGAGTGCAGGGGTGAACACTGAAGCTTTCTTT.

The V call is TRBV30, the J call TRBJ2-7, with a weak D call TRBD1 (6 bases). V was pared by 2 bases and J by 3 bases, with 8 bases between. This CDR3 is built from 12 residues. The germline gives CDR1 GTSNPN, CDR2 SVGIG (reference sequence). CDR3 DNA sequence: TGTGCCTGGAGTCCGGACAGCTACGAGCAGTACTTC. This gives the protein CAWSPDSYEQYF. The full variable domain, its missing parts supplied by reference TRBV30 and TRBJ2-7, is SQTIHQWPATLVQPVGSPLSLECTVEGTSNPNLYWYRQAAGRGLQLLFYSVGIGQISSEVPQNLSASRPQDRQFILSSKKLLLSDSGFYLCAWSPDSYEQYFGPGTRLTVT.

This CDR3 is CASIISTDTQYF. DNA of the CDR3: TGTGCCAGCATTATTAGCACAGATACGCAGTATTTT. This chain links TRBV6-1 with TRBJ2-3; D gene unclear. The CDR3 has 12 residues. Between the trimmed V and J ends, which lost 7 bases and 0 bases, there was a span of 5 bases. In germline, CDR1 is MNHNS, CDR2 SASEGT.

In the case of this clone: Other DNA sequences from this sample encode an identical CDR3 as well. The CDR3 here is CASSLDLNTEAFF. The CDR3 DNA reads TGTGCCAGCAGCCTCGATTTAAACACTGAAGCTTTCTTT. V gene TRBV7-6 combines with J gene TRBJ1-1, with D hard to call. The length of the CDR3 is 13 residues. The germline CDR1 and CDR2 sequences are SGHVS and FNYEAQ. Trimming cost V 5 bases and J 2 bases, with 9 bases left between them.

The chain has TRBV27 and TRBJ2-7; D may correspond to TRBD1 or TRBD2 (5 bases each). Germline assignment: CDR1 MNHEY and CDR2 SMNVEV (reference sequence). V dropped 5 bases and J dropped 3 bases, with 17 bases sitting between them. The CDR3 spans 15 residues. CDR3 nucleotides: TGTGCCAGCAGTCCGGGGACGTTGGGGGTCTACGAGCAGTACTTC. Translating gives CASSPGTLGVYEQYF.

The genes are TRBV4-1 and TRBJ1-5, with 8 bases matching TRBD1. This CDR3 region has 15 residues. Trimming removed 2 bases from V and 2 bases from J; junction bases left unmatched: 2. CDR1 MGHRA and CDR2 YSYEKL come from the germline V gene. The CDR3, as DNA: TGCGCCAGCAGCCAACCGGGACAGGGCAATCAGCCCCAGCATTTT. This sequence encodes CASSQPGQGNQPQHF.